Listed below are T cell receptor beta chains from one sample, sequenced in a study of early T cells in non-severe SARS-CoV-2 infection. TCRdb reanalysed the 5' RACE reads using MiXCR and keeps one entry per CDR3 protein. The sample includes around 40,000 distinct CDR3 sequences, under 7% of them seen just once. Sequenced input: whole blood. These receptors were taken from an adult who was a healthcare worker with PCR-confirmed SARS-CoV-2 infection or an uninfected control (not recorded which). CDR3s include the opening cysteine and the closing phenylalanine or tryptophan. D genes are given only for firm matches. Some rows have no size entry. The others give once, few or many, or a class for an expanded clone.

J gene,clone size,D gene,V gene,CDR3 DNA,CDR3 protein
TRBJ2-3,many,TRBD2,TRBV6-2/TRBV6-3,TGTGCCAGCAGCTCCCCGGGACTAGACGATAAAACCTTT,CASSSPGLDDKTF
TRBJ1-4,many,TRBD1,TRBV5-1,TGCGCCAGCAGCAAGTCATCAGGGGGTGGAGAAAAACTGTTTTTT,CASSKSSGGGEKLFF
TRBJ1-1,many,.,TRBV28,TGTGCCAGCAGTTTGGGGACGGAGAAGACTTTCTTT,CASSLGTEKTFF
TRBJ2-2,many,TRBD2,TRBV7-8,TGTGCCAGCGGGCTAGCGGGCACCGGGGAGCTGTTTTTT,CASGLAGTGELFF
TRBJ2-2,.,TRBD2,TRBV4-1,TGCGCCAGCAGCCAATCTAGCGGCCGGGGCGCCGGGGAGCTGTTTTTT,CASSQSSGRGAGELFF
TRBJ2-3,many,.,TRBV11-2,TGTGCCAGCAGCTTCACCTCCGCAGATACGCAGTATTTT,CASSFTSADTQYF
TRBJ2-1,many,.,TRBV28,TGTGCCAGCAGTTTAAACAGTCGCGCCAAGTTCTTC,CASSLNSRAKFF
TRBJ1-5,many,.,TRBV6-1,TGTGCCAGTCAGACAGCCCCTACTTATTCCTGGCATTTT,CASQTAPTYSWHF
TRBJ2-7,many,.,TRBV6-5,TGTGCCAGCAGGTCACAGGGGAGGGGCTACGAGCAGTACTTC,CASRSQGRGYEQYF
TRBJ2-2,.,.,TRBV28,TGTGCCAGCAGGAGGGAGCTTCTTCCGAACACCGGGGAGCTGTTTTTT,CASRRELLPNTGELFF
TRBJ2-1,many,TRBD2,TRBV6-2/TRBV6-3,TGTGCCAGCAGTTATCTAGCGGGAGAAAGTGAGCAGTTCTTC,CASSYLAGESEQFF
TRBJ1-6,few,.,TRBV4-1,TGCGCCAGCAGCCAAGATTCGTTCCAGGGAAATTCACCCCTCCACTTT,CASSQDSFQGNSPLHF
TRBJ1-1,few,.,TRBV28,TGTGCCAGCAGTTTATCAGGCAGACTTAACCCTGAAGCTTTCTTT,CASSLSGRLNPEAFF
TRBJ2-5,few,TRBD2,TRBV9,TGTGCCAGCAGCGTAACTAGCGGGATCCAAGAGACCCAGTACTTC,CASSVTSGIQETQYF
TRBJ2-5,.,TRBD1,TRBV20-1,TGCAGTGCTCTTGGGGGACAGCAAGAGACCCAGTACTTC,CSALGGQQETQYF
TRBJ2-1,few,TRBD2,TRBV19,TGTGCCAGTAGTATAGCGGGACTAGCTTTCGATGAGCAGTTCTTC,CASSIAGLAFDEQFF
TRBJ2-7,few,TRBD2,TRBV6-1,TGTGCCAGCAGTGAGTGGTTAGGTAGCGGGAGGCGTCGGAGTTCCTACGAGCAGTACTTC,CASSEWLGSGRRRSSYEQYF
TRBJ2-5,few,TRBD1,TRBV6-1,TGTGCCAGCAGTGCAGGGACAGGGGGCGAGACCCAGTACTTC,CASSAGTGGETQYF
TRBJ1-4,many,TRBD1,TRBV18,TGTGCCAGCTCACCACCGGGACAGCGGGTAGAAAAACTGTTTTTT,CASSPPGQRVEKLFF
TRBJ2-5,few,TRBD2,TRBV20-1,TGCAGTGCTCCAATAGCGGGACCACAAGAGACCCAGTACTTC,CSAPIAGPQETQYF
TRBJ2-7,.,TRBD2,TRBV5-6,TGTGCCAGCAGCTTGGCCGGTAGCGGGAGGGCCGTCGAGCAGTACTTC,CASSLAGSGRAVEQYF
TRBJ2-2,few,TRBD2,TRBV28,TGTGCCAGCAGTCCCGCCTCTTTTCGGGAGGGAGCCACCGGGGAGCTGTTTTTT,CASSPASFREGATGELFF
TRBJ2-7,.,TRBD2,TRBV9,TGTGCCAGCAGCGTCGGGAACGCCGGGGCGGGAGATATCAACGAGCAGTACTTC,CASSVGNAGAGDINEQYF
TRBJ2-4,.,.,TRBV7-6,TGTGCCAGCAGCTTAATCGGGTCCTTAGCCAAAAACATTCAGTACTTC,CASSLIGSLAKNIQYF
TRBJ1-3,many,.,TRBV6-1,TGTGCCAGCAGTGGGCTAAGCTCTGGAAACACCATATATTTT,CASSGLSSGNTIYF
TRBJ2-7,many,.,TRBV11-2,TGTGCCAGCAGCTTAGGAAAAGCGGGCCGGTCCTACGAGCAGTACTTC,CASSLGKAGRSYEQYF
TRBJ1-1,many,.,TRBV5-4,TGTGCCAGCAGCTTGCCGGGAAGAAACACTGAAGCTTTCTTT,CASSLPGRNTEAFF
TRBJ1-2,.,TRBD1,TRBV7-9,TGTGCCAGCAGCTACCCAGACAGGGGGACTGGCTATGGCTACACCTTC,CASSYPDRGTGYGYTF
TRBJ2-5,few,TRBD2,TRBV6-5,TGTGCCAGCAGAGGACTAGCGGGAGCGTTCCGGGAGACCCAGTACTTC,CASRGLAGAFRETQYF
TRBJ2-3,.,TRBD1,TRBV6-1,TGTGCCAGCAGAGGACAGGGGATCTACACAGATACGCAGTATTTT,CASRGQGIYTDTQYF
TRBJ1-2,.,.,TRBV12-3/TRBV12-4,TGTGCCAGCAGTTTTGGACAGTATGGCTACACCTTC,CASSFGQYGYTF
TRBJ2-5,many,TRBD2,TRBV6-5,TGTGCCAGCAGTTACCGGGAGGAGTCACAAGAGACCCAGTACTTC,CASSYREESQETQYF
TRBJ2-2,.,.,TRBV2,TGTGCCAGCAGTGAATTTGGGAAAGTGAGGGTCGGGGAGCTGTTTTTT,CASSEFGKVRVGELFF
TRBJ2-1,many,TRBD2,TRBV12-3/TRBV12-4,TGTGCCAGCAGTCGACGGACTAGCGGGAAGGTCTACAATGAGCAGTTCTTC,CASSRRTSGKVYNEQFF
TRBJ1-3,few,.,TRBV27,TGTGCCAGCAGTTCACCCAGCTCTGGAAACACCATATATTTT,CASSSPSSGNTIYF
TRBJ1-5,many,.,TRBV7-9,TGTGCCAGCAGCCTCACAGGTCCCAATCAGCCCCAGCATTTT,CASSLTGPNQPQHF
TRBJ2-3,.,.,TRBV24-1,TGTGCCACCAAGGATGGGCGTTCTAGCACAGATACGCAGTATTTT,CATKDGRSSTDTQYF
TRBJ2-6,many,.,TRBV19,TGTGCCAGTAGTATAATAGGGTTCAACTCTGGGGCCAACGTCCTGACTTTC,CASSIIGFNSGANVLTF
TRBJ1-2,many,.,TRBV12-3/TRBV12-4,TGTGCCAGCAGACCCGGGCCCGAGTATGGCTACACCTTC,CASRPGPEYGYTF
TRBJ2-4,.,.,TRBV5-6,TGTGCCAGCAGCTTGAATCAGGGAAACATTCAGTACTTC,CASSLNQGNIQYF
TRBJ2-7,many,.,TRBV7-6,TGTGCCAGCAGCTTTCGAGACACAGACTACGAGCAGTACTTC,CASSFRDTDYEQYF
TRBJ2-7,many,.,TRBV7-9,TGTGCCAGCGCTATTGGGGAGTCAAGCTACTACGAGCAGTACTTC,CASAIGESSYYEQYF
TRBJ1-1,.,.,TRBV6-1,TGTGCCAGCAGAGGGGACCTCGCCCGAGCTTTCTTT,CASRGDLARAFF
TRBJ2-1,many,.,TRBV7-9,TGTGCCAGCAGCGCCCCGACAGGAAGCCCCTACAATGAGCAGTTCTTC,CASSAPTGSPYNEQFF
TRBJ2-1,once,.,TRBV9,TGTGCCAGCAGCGTATACGGAGCAACCTACAATGAGCAGTTCTTC,CASSVYGATYNEQFF
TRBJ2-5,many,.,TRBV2,TGTGCCAGCAGTACGGTGGCAGGGACCCAGTACTTC,CASSTVAGTQYF
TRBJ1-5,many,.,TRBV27,TGTGCCAGCAGTTTTGTGGGACCTCAGCCCCAGCATTTT,CASSFVGPQPQHF